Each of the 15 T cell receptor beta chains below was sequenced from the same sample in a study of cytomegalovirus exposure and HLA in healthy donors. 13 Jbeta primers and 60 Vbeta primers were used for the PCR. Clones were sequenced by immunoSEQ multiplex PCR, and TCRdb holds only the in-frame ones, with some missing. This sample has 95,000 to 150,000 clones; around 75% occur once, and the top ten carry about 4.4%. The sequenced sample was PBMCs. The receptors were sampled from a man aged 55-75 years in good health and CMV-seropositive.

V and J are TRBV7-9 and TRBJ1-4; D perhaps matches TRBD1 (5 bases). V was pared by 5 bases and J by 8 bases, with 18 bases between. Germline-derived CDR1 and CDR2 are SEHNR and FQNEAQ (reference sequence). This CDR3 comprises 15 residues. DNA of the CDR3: TGTGCCAGCAGCCTCGCGGGACTGCAAGACGAAAAACTGTTTTTT. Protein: CASSLAGLQDEKLFF.

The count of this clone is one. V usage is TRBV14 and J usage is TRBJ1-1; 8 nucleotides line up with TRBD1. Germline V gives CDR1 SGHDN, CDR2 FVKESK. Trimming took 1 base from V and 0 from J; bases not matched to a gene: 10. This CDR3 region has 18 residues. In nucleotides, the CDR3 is TGTGCCAGCAGCCAAGTATTGGGACAGGACGTCCTGAACACTGAAGCTTTCTTT. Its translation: CASSQVLGQDVLNTEAFF.

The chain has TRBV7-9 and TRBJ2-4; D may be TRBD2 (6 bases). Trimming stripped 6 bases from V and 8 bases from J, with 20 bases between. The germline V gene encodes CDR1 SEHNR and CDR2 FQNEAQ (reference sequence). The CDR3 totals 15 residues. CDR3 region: CASRPPREFGDIQYF. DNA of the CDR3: TGTGCCAGCAGGCCACCTCGGGAGTTCGGGGACATTCAGTACTTC.

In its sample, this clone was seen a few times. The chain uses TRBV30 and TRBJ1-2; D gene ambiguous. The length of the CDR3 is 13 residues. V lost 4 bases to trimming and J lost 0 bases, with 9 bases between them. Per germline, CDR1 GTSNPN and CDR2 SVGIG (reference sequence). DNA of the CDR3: TGTGCCTGGATACAGAGTCCTAACTATGGCTACACCTTC. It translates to CAWIQSPNYGYTF. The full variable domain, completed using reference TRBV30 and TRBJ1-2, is SQTIHQWPATLVQPVGSPLSLECTVEGTSNPNLYWYRQAAGRGLQLLFYSVGIGQISSEVPQNLSASRPQDRQFILSSKKLLLSDSGFYLCAWIQSPNYGYTFGSGTRLTVV.

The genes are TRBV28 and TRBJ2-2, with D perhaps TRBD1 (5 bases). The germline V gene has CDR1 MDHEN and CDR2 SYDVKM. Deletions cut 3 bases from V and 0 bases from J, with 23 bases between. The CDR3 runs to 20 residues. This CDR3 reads CASSFGQGYRFSANTGELFF. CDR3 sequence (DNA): TGTGCCAGCAGTTTCGGTCAGGGATATCGCTTCTCGGCGAACACCGGGGAGCTGTTTTTT.

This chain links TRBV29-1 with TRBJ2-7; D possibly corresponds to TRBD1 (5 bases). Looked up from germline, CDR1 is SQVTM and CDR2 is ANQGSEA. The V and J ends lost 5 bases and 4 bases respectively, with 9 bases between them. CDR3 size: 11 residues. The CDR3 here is CSVSSGYEQYF. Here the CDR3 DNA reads TGCAGCGTTTCCTCAGGGTACGAGCAGTACTTC.

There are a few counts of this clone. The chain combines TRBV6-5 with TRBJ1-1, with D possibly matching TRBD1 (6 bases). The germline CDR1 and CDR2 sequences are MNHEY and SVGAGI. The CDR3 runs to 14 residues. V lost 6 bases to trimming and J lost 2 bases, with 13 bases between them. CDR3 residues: CASSGQRTNTEAFF. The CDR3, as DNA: TGTGCCAGCAGCGGACAGAGAACTAACACTGAAGCTTTCTTT.

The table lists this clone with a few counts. The CDR3, as DNA: TGTGCCAGCAGCTTTTTGGGGAGGGACCCCGGGGAGCTGTTTTTT. Protein product: CASSFLGRDPGELFF. V usage is TRBV11-2 and J usage is TRBJ2-2, with 7 bases aligning to TRBD2. The CDR3 spans 15 residues. CDR1 is SGHAT, CDR2 FQNNGV, per germline. The V segment lost 3 bases and the J segment 6 bases; nucleotides outside the gene matches: 7. Drawing the rest from reference TRBV11-2 and TRBJ2-2, the complete variable domain is EAGVAQSPRYKIIEKRQSVAFWCNPISGHATLYWYQQILGQGPKLLIQFQNNGVVDDSQLPKDRFSAERLKGVDSTLKIQPAKLEDSAVYLCASSFLGRDPGELFFGEGSRLTVL.

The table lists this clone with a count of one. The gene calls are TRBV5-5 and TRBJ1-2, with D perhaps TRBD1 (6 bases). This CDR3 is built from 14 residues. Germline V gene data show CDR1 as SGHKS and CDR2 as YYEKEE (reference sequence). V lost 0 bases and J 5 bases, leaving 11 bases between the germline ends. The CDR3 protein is CASSLGTVRYGYTF. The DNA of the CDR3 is TGTGCCAGCAGCTTGGGGACAGTTAGATATGGCTACACCTTC.

The CDR3: CASSVVARNPYGYTF. CDR3 bases: TGTGCCAGCAGCGTAGTAGCCCGGAACCCCTATGGCTACACCTTC. V gene TRBV9 combines with J gene TRBJ1-2; no firm D call. Trimming pared 0 bases from V and 4 bases from J, leaving 13 bases between. Germline assignment: CDR1 SGDLS and CDR2 YYNGEE. The CDR3 runs 15 residues. The whole variable domain, remainder taken from reference TRBV9 and TRBJ1-2, is DSGVTQTPKHLITATGQRVTLRCSPRSGDLSVYWYQQSLDQGLQFLIQYYNGEERAKGNILERFSAQQFPDLHSELNLSSLELGDSALYFCASSVVARNPYGYTFGSGTRLTVV.

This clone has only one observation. The CDR3 here is CASSLDQIGNTIYF. The CDR3 nucleotides read TGTGCCAGCAGCTTAGATCAGATTGGAAACACCATATATTTT. The chain is built from TRBV7-2 and TRBJ1-3; D remains ambiguous. The CDR3 covers 14 residues. V lost 1 base and J 3 bases, leaving 7 bases between the germline ends. CDR1 SGHTA and CDR2 FQGNSA come from the germline V gene.

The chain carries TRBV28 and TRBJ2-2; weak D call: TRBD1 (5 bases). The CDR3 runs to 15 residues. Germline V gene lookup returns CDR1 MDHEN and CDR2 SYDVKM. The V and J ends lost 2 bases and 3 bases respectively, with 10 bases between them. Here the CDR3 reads CASSLPQVHTGELFF. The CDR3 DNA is TGTGCCAGCAGTTTACCACAGGTGCACACCGGGGAGCTGTTTTTT.

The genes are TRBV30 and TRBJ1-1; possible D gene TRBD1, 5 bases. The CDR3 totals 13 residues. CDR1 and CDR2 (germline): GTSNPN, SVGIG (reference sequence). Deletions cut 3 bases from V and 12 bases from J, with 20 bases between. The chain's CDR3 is CAWRLLGSGRPFF. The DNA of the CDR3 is TGTGCCTGGAGACTGTTAGGGTCAGGGAGGCCTTTCTTT.

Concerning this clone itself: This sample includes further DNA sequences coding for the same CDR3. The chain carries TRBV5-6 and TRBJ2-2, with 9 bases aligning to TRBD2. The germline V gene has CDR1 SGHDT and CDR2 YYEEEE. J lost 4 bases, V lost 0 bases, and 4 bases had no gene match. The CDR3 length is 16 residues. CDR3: CASSLGLAEGTGELFF. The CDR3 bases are TGTGCCAGCAGCTTGGGACTAGCGGAGGGCACCGGGGAGCTGTTTTTT.

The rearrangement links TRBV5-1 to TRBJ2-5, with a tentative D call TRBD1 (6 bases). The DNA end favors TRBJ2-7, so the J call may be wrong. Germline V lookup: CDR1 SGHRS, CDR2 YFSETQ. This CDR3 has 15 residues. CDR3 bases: TGCGCCAGCAGCCGGACAGATCCCTCACGCTACGAGCAGTACTTC. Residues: CASSRTDPSRYEQYF.